These 15 T cell receptor beta chains were all obtained from the same sample, sequenced in a study of T cell responses to AZD1222 COVID-19 vaccine. Only in-frame clones appear in the TCRdb table, and some are missing; sequencing was by immunoSEQ multiplex PCR. The table lists about 100,000 clones, approximately 91% of them singletons, with more than 1.5% in the top ten. The material was peripheral blood, obtained on day 0 of AZD1222 vaccination. These receptors originate from an adult in good health.

This sequence joins TRBV15 and TRBJ1-1; 7 nucleotides match TRBD1. Per the germline V gene, CDR1 is LNHNV and CDR2 is YYDKDF (reference sequence). The CDR3 totals 17 residues. Trimming cost V 1 base and J 6 bases; bases outside gene matches: 14. The CDR3: CATSRGRGAGGWAEAFF. The CDR3 bases are TGTGCCACCAGCAGAGGCAGGGGGGCGGGTGGTTGGGCTGAAGCTTTCTTT.

The genes are TRBV11-3 and TRBJ1-6; D remains unclear. V was trimmed by 1 base and J by 7 bases, leaving 8 bases between them. Germline loops: CDR1 SGHNT, CDR2 YENEEA. The CDR3 is 14 residues long. The CDR3: CASSLVAPNSPLHF. The CDR3 bases are TGTGCCAGCAGCTTAGTCGCACCGAATTCACCCCTCCACTTT.

The chain carries TRBV18 and TRBJ2-1, with a tentative D call TRBD2 (5 bases). The V end was cut by 6 bases, the J end by 5 bases, with 11 bases between. The CDR3 totals 13 residues. CDR1 is KGHSH and CDR2 is LQKENI in the germline V gene. The CDR3 DNA sequence: TGTGCCAGCTCCCCCGGACTTAACAATGAGCAGTTCTTC. Translating it yields CASSPGLNNEQFF.

The chain uses TRBV5-6 and TRBJ2-7; TRBD2 aligns across 8 bases. CDR1 SGHDT and CDR2 YYEEEE come from the germline V gene. Trimming removed 4 bases from V and 4 bases from J; junction bases left unmatched: 16. CDR3 size: 17 residues. CDR3 DNA sequence: TGTGCCAGCAGCCCGGGGATAGCGGGATTCGGGACTTACGAGCAGTACTTC. This translates into CASSPGIAGFGTYEQYF.

The chain employs TRBV6-1 and TRBJ2-1; 8 nucleotides align to TRBD2. This CDR3 is 15 amino acids long. The junction had 3 bases not matched to a gene; V was cut back by 3 bases and J by 2 bases. The germline gives CDR1 MNHNS, CDR2 SASEGT. The CDR3 region has the DNA TGTGCCAGCAGTGATCAGGGACTAGCCTACAATGAGCAGTTCTTC. Residues: CASSDQGLAYNEQFF.

The sample holds a few counts of this clone. The chain joins TRBV4-2 to TRBJ1-1; TRBD1 matches 7 bases. This CDR3 is 16 amino acids long. Trimming took 4 bases from V and 3 from J; bases not matched to a gene: 11. Germline V lookup: CDR1 LGHNA, CDR2 YNFKEQ. The CDR3 nucleotides are TGTGCCAGCAGCCTTAGACAGGGTCGGGTTGACACTGAAGCTTTCTTT. Translating gives CASSLRQGRVDTEAFF.

The J gene is TRBJ1-1, the V gene TRBV7-9; tentatively, D is TRBD1 (6 bases). CDR1 SEHNR and CDR2 FQNEAQ come from the germline V gene (reference sequence). The CDR3 sequence is 14 residues long. Trimming left V 2 bases short and J 8 bases short, with 15 bases between. CDR3 bases: TGTGCCAGCAGCTTACTGGGGAACAGGGCGGAAGCTTTCTTT. Protein product: CASSLLGNRAEAFF.

CDR3 loop: CASSLGSVGSNEQFF. For the CDR3, the DNA is TGCGCCAGCAGCTTGGGTAGCGTCGGGAGCAATGAGCAGTTCTTC. The chain has TRBV5-1 and TRBJ2-1; D might be TRBD2 (6 bases). Looked up from germline, CDR1 is SGHRS and CDR2 is YFSETQ. The V end lost 0 bases, the J end lost 6 bases, and 13 bases lay between the germline ends. There are 15 residues in the CDR3.

The V call is TRBV5-8, the J call TRBJ2-7; TRBD2 is a possible D gene (5 bases). V lost 10 bases and J 5 bases, leaving 16 bases between the germline ends. Germline V gene sequence: CDR1 SGHTS, CDR2 YDEGEE. This CDR3 has 12 residues. The DNA for the CDR3 is TGTGCCTGGCGGGTTGCGCGGAACGAGCAGTACTTC. Its protein is CAWRVARNEQYF.

CDR3 sequence reads: CASSEVQGRTGELFF. The CDR3 nucleotides read TGTGCCAGCAGTGAAGTACAGGGGCGGACCGGGGAGCTGTTTTTT. V gene TRBV2 combines with J gene TRBJ2-2; 7 bases fit TRBD1. CDR3 length: 15 residues. The trim removed 1 base at V and 5 bases at J, leaving 4 bases unmatched. CDR1 is SNHLY, CDR2 FYNNEI, per germline. Full variable domain (rest looked up from reference TRBV2 and TRBJ2-2): EPEVTQTPSHQVTQMGQEVILRCVPISNHLYFYWYRQILGQKVEFLVSFYNNEISEKSEIFDDQFSVERPDGSNFTLKIRSTKLEDSAMYFCASSEVQGRTGELFFGEGSRLTVL.

This chain uses TRBV16 with TRBJ2-2; 7 positions match TRBD1. Germline CDR1 is KGHSY and CDR2 is FQNENV. The CDR3 contains 14 residues. V lost 2 bases, J lost 5 bases, and 2 bases stayed unmatched. The CDR3 region has the DNA TGTGCCAGCAGCCAACTACAGGGGACCGGGGAGCTGTTTTTT. This sequence encodes CASSQLQGTGELFF.

V is TRBV6-8 and J is TRBJ1-5; 9 bases line up with TRBD1. V gave up 5 bases and J gave up 4 bases; unmatched junction bases: 6. This CDR3 is built from 15 residues. Germline CDR1 is MNHGY and CDR2 is SAAAGT. The CDR3 spells CASSPPGQGNQPQHF. The CDR3 DNA is TGTGCCAGCAGTCCCCCGGGACAGGGAAATCAGCCCCAGCATTTT.

V and J are TRBV2 and TRBJ1-5; 8 bases map to TRBD1. V shed 5 bases, J shed 0 bases, and the junction held 6 bases outside the gene matches. Per the germline V gene, CDR1 is SNHLY and CDR2 is FYNNEI. The CDR3 covers 16 residues. The CDR3 nucleotides read TGTGCCAGCAGTTCAAGGACAGGGCATAGCAATCAGCCCCAGCATTTT. Its protein is CASSSRTGHSNQPQHF.

The chain employs TRBV7-8 and TRBJ1-3; no reliable D call. Germline V gene lookup returns CDR1 SGHVS and CDR2 FQNEAQ. This CDR3 contains 16 residues. Between the trimmed V and J ends, which lost 1 base and 0 bases, there was a span of 10 bases. The CDR3 bases are TGTGCCAGCAGCTTAGGGGCGGTTTCCTCTGGAAACACCATATATTTT. It translates to CASSLGAVSSGNTIYF.

This chain connects TRBV7-2 to TRBJ1-3, with D unresolved. Deletions cut 2 bases from V and 0 bases from J, with 5 bases between. CDR1 and CDR2 from the germline V gene are SGHTA and FQGNSA. The CDR3 consists of 14 residues. The CDR3 is CASSLQISGNTIYF. The CDR3 DNA sequence: TGTGCCAGCAGCTTACAGATCTCTGGAAACACCATATATTTT.